Presented here are 6 T cell receptor beta chains from one specimen sequenced in a study of CD8+ T cells in alopecia areata (dated by TCRdb to 2016 to 2019). Sample time point, as interpreted from the label and publication: about 25 weeks on oral tofacitinib. The sample's treatment or condition, from its label and the paper: oral pan-JAK inhibitor, 5-10 mg twice daily. Libraries were prepared through the immunoSEQ multiplex PCR assay. To provide template for TCR sequencing, every sample had RNA extracted and reverse transcribed into cDNA. Drawn from immuneACCESS, this table holds only the in-frame rearrangements with V and J called that TCRdb kept. Clones are partly lost; checked studies trace under half to an unresolved V gene and leave the rest unexplained. A total of approximately 170,000 clones appear in this sample, around 60% of them only once. The ten largest clones capture 12% to 15% of the sample.

Sequencing used CD4+ T cells sorted from blood, obtained at week 24, from a patient treated with tofacitinib. The receptors derive from a human donor with alopecia areata.

J is TRBJ2-2 and V is TRBV7-6; 10 nucleotides match TRBD1. CDR1 is SGHVS and CDR2 is FNYEAQ in the germline V gene. After removal of 0 bases from V and 4 bases from J, the junction contained 2 bases not matched to a gene. CDR3 length equals 16 residues. The DNA of the CDR3 is TGTGCCAGCAGCTTAGCTGGGGACAGGGGCACCGGGGAGCTGTTTTTT. This encodes CASSLAGDRGTGELFF.

J is TRBJ1-1 and V is TRBV29-1; D is undetermined. Germline V gives CDR1 SQVTM, CDR2 ANQGSEA. CDR3 length: 13 amino acids. Trimming cost V 5 bases and J 0 bases, with 10 bases left between them. CDR3 coding DNA: TGCAGCGTTCAACCTAATTTGAACACTGAAGCTTTCTTT. Translating it yields CSVQPNLNTEAFF.

CDR3 region: CASSSDRDQPQHF. DNA of the CDR3: TGTGCCAGCAGCTCGGACCGCGATCAGCCCCAGCATTTT. The rearrangement links TRBV7-2 to TRBJ1-5, with D unresolved. V lost 4 bases, J lost 5 bases, and 9 bases lay in between. Germline loops: CDR1 SGHTA, CDR2 FQGNSA. The CDR3 has 13 residues.

This clone was detected only a few times. The CDR3 region is CASSGGTAQPQHF. The DNA for the CDR3 is TGTGCCAGCAGTGGGGGGACAGCCCAGCCCCAGCATTTT. V usage is TRBV27 and J usage is TRBJ1-5; 7 bases fit TRBD1. The V segment lost 5 bases and the J segment 7 bases; nucleotides outside the gene matches: 5. Per germline, CDR1 MNHEY and CDR2 SMNVEV (reference sequence). The CDR3 runs 13 residues.

V is TRBV29-1 and J is TRBJ2-5, with unresolved D. There are 13 residues in the CDR3. V was shortened by 8 bases and J by 5 bases, with 18 bases between the two germline ends. Germline V gives CDR1 SQVTM, CDR2 ANQGSEA. CDR3 protein: CSFRPSGGETQYF. CDR3 sequence (DNA): TGCAGCTTTCGGCCCTCCGGTGGGGAGACCCAGTACTTC.

V usage is TRBV19 and J usage is TRBJ1-1, with a possible D match to TRBD1 (5 bases). CDR3 size: 14 residues. Trimming removed 4 bases at V and 3 bases at J, with 12 bases between. Germline CDR1 and CDR2: LNHDA and SQIVND (reference sequence). The CDR3: CASSTAVRDTEAFF. The CDR3 DNA follows: TGTGCCAGTAGTACAGCTGTCAGGGACACTGAAGCTTTCTTT.